Sequencing of this TCR beta chain was carried out in a study of T cells in Graves' hyperthyroidism and ophthalmopathy. Overall study findings and caveats: Peripheral blood also featured most of the thyroid clonotypes expanded above 0.001.

CDR1 KGHSH and CDR2 LQKENI come from the germline V gene. This CDR3 is built from 13 residues. Trimming shortened V by 2 bases and J by 7 bases, and 9 bases separated the two germline ends. Amplification yielded TCR beta CDR3 regions, with RNA transcripts as the source. A set of HTBI primers served as the primers for a first-round RT-PCR of the TCR CDR3. TCRdb ran MiXCR on the multiplex PCR reads and lists one entry per CDR3 protein. The sample gives 300,000 to 450,000 distinct CDR3 sequences, about a sixth of which show up once; 25% to 35% is in the top ten. Only a few counts were recorded for this clonotype. Its antigen is unknown.

The origin of this receptor is a woman between 18 and 29 years old with Graves' hyperthyroidism that later progressed to Graves' ophthalmopathy. Material: blood. The chain links TRBV18 to TRBJ1-5; D perhaps matches TRBD1 (5 bases). CDR3 nucleotide sequence: TGTGCCAGCTCACCATCTAGGGACCAGCCCCAGCATTTT. Protein: CASSPSRDQPQHF.